The present T cell receptor beta chain was sequenced within a study of cytomegalovirus exposure and HLA in healthy donors (dated by TCRdb to 2016 to 2017). Background on the whole study: A later analysis indicated that the roughly 120 validation repertoires were generated on the platform also employed for the approximately 700 repertoires of the first cohort. The study aimed to test whether cataloging public T cell receptors could reveal signatures of past pathogen exposure. Along with the approximately 650-subject first cohort, a separate validation cohort of roughly 110 different subjects was used. To predict cytomegalovirus infection status, the study combined high-throughput TCR immunosequencing, statistical association of individual TCRs with disease status, and machine learning.

Separate from the roughly 650-subject first cohort, the validation cohort of 120 subjects was the group to which the donors belonged. The method was the immunoSEQ multiplex PCR assay. The original pipeline was this. To diagnose cytomegalovirus status from the catalog of TCR beta chain sequences, a statistical classification framework was built. TCRdb re-hosts the immuneACCESS table, in-frame sequences only. Its copies lack some clones; in the studies checked, an unresolved V gene accounts for under half of them, and the cause for the rest is not known. For V, J and clone size, that table is used; D and trimming come from the DNA. The sample yields about 73,000 clones; 85% to 95% were counted once. The top ten constitute approximately 3.3% of the sample. After removal of 3 bases from V and 7 bases from J, the junction retains 9 bases not matched to a gene. From a lookup of the germline V gene, CDR1 and CDR2 are KGHSH and LQKENI. Including cysteine and phenylalanine, the CDR3 has 16 amino acids. The read is trimmed to its CDR3 DNA, 48 bases read in frame from base 1.

The full study reports these points: The validation cohort had no HLA typing available for a later analysis, so co-occurrence within that cohort was assessed over all 130 or so repertoires. A total of about 180 TCR beta chains were listed by the study as associated with cytomegalovirus. Cytomegalovirus status was reported to be diagnosed by the classifier with high specificity and sensitivity in both the original and validation cohorts. Three of the identified cytomegalovirus-associated TCR beta chains were confirmed in vitro to be specific for cytomegalovirus antigens. Of the cluster scores, approximately 95% were above 0 in a later analysis, which found that TCRs clustered in the first cohort also tended to co-occur in the approximately 130 validation repertoires. The authors suggested that the approach could potentially be generalized to other disease states and immunological phenotypes. While some public TCRs were present in many individuals, most TCR sequences turned up only very rarely across donors.

Concerning this clone itself: No cognate antigen has been identified for it. No much larger clonotype is one base removed from it; base qualities were not supplied.

The TCR was taken from a man younger than 30 in good health and CMV-seronegative. The sequence is built from TRBV18 and TRBJ1-4, and 9 junction bases match TRBD1. Input material: PBMCs. The DNA reads as follows: TGTGCCAGCTCACCCAGGGGACAGGGCGAGAGTGAAAAACTGTTTTTT. It translates as CASSPRGQGESEKLFF.